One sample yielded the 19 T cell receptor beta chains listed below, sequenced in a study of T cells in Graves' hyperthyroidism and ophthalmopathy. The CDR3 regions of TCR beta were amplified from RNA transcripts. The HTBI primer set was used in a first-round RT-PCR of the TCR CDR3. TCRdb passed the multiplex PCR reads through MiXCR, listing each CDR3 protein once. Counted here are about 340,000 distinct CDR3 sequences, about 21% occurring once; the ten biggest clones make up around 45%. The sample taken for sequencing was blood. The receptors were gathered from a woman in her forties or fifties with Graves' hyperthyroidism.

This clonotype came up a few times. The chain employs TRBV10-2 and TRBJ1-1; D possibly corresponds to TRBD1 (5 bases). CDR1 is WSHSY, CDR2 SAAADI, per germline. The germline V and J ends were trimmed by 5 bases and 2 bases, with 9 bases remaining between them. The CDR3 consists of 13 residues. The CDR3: CASSFDSNTEAFF. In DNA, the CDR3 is TGCGCCAGCAGTTTTGACAGTAACACTGAAGCTTTCTTT.

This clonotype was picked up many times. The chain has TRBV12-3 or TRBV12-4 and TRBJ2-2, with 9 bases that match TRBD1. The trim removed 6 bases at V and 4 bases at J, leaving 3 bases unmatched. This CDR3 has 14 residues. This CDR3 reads CASRGTGRTGELFF. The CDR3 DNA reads TGTGCCAGCAGGGGGACAGGGCGCACCGGGGAGCTGTTTTTT.

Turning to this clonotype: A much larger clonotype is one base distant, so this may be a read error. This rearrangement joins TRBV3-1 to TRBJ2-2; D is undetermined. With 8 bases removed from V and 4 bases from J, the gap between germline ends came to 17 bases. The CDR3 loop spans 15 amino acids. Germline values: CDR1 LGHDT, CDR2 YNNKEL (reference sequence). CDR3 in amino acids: CASARGTLSTGELFF. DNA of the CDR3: TGTGCCAGCGCCCGTGGTACCCTAAGCACCGGGGAGCTGTTTTTT. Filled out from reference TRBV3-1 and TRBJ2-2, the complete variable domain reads DTAVSQTPKYLVTQMGNDKSIKCEQNLGHDTMYWYKQDSKKFLKIMFSYNNKELIINETVPNRFSPKSPDKAHLNLHINSLELGDSAVYFCASARGTLSTGELFFGEGSRLTVL.

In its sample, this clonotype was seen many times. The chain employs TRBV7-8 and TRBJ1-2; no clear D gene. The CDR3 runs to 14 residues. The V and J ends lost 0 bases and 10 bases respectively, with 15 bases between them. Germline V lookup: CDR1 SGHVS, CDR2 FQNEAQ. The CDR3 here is CASSLAAYDKIYTF. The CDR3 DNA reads TGTGCCAGCAGCTTAGCGGCTTATGACAAGATCTACACCTTC.

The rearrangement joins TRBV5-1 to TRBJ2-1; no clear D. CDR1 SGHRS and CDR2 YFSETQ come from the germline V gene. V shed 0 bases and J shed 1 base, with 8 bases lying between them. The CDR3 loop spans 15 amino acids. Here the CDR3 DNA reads TGCGCCAGCAGCTTGGGTGACACATCCTACAATGAGCAGTTCTTC. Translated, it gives CASSLGDTSYNEQFF.

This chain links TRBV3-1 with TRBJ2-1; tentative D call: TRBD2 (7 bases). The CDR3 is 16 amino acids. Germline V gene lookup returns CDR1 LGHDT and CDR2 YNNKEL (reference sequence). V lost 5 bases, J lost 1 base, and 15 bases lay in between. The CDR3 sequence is CASSVWGGLSYNEQFF. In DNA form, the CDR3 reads TGTGCCAGCAGCGTTTGGGGGGGCCTTTCCTACAATGAGCAGTTCTTC.

The CDR3 nucleotides are TGTGCCAGCAGTTACATGGGACAGGGGAATCAGCCCCAGCATTTT. Translated, it gives CASSYMGQGNQPQHF. The genes are TRBV6-2 or TRBV6-3 and TRBJ1-5, with 10 bases identical to TRBD1. After removal of 2 bases from V and 4 bases from J, the junction contained 2 bases not matched to a gene. The germline gives CDR1 MNHEY, CDR2 SVGEGT. This CDR3 spans 15 amino acids.

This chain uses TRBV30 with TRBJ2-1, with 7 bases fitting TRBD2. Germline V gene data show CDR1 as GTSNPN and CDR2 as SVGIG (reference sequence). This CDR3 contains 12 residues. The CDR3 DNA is TGTGCTATGCGGGAGACCTACAATGAGCAGTTCTTC. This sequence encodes CAMRETYNEQFF.

CDR3 DNA: TGTGCCAGCAGCTCCGATTCGGGGCCGGGGGTAAACATTCAGTACTTC. Its protein is CASSSDSGPGVNIQYF. This chain connects TRBV7-9 to TRBJ2-4, with D possibly being TRBD2 (6 bases). V was trimmed by 4 bases and J by 6 bases, leaving 19 bases between them. Per the germline V gene, CDR1 is SEHNR and CDR2 is FQNEAQ (reference sequence). The length of the CDR3 is 16 residues.

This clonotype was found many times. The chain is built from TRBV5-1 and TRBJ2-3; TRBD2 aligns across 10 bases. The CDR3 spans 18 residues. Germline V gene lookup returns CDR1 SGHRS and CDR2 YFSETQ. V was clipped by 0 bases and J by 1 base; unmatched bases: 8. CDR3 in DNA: TGCGCCAGCAGCTTGGGCTGGAAGCGGGGGGGCGGCACAGATACGCAGTATTTT. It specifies CASSLGWKRGGGTDTQYF. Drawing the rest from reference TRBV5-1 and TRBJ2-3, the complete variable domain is KAGVTQTPRYLIKTRGQQVTLSCSPISGHRSVSWYQQTPGQGLQFLFEYFSETQRNKGNFPGRFSGRQFSNSRSEMNVSTLELGDSALYLCASSLGWKRGGGTDTQYFGPGTRLTVL.

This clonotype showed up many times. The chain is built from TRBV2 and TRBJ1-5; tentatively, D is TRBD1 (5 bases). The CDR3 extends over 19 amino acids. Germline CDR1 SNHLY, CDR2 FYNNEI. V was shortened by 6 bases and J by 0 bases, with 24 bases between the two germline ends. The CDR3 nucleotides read TGTGCCAGCAGGGACGGGACTCCGGGAAGGGCTTATAGCAATCAGCCCCAGCATTTT. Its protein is CASRDGTPGRAYSNQPQHF.

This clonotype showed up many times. This CDR3 is CSARRLTELSYEQYF. The DNA for the CDR3 is TGCAGTGCTAGGAGATTAACGGAGCTTTCTTACGAGCAGTACTTC. This chain connects TRBV20-1 to TRBJ2-7; D unresolved. Trimming took 3 bases from V and 4 from J, leaving 19 bases between them. Looked up from germline, CDR1 is DFQATT and CDR2 is SNEGSKA (reference sequence). The CDR3 is 15 residues long.

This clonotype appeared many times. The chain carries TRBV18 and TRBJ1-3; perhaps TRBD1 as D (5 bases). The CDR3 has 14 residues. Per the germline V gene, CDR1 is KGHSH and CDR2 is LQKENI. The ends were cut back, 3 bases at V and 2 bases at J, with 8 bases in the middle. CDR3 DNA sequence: TGTGCCAGCTCACCTGCGACAGCTGGAAACACCATATATTTT. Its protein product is CASSPATAGNTIYF.

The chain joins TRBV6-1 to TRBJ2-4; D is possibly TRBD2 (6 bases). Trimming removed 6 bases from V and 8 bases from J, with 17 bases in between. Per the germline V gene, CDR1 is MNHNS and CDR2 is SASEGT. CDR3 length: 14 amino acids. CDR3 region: CASRSQVGEDIQYF. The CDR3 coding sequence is TGTGCCAGCAGGTCACAGGTGGGGGAGGACATTCAGTACTTC.

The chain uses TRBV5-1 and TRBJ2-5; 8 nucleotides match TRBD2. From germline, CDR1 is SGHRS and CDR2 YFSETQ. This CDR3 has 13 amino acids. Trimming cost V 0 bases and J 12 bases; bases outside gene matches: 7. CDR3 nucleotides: TGCGCCAGCAGCTTGGCCGGGACTAGTAGTGAGTACTTC. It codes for CASSLAGTSSEYF.

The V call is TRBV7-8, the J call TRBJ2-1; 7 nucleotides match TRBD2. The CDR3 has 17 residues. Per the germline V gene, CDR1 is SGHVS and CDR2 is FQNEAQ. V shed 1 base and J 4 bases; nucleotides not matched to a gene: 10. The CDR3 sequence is CASSLVSGTPKYNEQFF. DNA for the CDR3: TGTGCCAGCAGCTTAGTCAGCGGGACCCCGAAATACAATGAGCAGTTCTTC.

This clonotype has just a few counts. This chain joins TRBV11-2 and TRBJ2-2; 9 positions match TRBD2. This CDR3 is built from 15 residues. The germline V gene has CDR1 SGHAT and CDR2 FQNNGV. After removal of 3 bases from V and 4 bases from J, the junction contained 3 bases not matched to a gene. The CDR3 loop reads CASSLQRGVTGELFF. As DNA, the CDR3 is TGTGCCAGCAGCTTGCAGCGGGGGGTCACCGGGGAGCTGTTTTTT.

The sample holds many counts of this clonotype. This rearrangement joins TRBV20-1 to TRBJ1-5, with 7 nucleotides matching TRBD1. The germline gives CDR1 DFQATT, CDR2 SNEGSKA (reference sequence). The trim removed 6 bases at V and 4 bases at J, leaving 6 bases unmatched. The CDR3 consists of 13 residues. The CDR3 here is CSARTGPNQPQHF. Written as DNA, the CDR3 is TGCAGTGCAAGGACAGGTCCGAATCAGCCCCAGCATTTT.

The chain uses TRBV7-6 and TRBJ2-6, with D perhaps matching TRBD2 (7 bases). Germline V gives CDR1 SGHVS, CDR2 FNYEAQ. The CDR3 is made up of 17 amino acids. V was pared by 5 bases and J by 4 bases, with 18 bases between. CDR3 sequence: CASSPRRGGSGANVLTF. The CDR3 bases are TGTGCCAGCAGCCCTCGGAGGGGGGGATCGGGGGCCAACGTCCTGACTTTC.